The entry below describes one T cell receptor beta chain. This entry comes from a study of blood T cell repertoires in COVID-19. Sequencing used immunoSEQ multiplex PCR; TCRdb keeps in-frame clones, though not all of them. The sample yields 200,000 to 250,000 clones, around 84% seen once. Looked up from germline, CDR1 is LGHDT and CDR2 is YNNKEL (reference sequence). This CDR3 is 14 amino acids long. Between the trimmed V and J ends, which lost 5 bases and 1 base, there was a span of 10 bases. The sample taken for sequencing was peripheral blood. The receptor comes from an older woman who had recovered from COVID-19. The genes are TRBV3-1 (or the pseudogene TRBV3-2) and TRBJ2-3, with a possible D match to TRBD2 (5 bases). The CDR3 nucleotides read TGTGCCAGCAGCGCAGGAGGCGGCACAGATACGCAGTATTTT. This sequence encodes CASSAGGGTDTQYF.